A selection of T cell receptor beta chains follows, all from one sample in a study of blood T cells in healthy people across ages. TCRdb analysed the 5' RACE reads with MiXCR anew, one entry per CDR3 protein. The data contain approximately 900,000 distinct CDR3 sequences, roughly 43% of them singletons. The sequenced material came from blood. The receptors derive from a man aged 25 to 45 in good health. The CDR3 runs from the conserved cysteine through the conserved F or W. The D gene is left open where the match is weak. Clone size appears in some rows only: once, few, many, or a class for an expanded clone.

CDR3nt: TGTGCCAGCAGCCAAGAGTCGACAGAAGGGGGGTATAATTCACCCCTCCACTTT; CDR3aa: CASSQESTEGGYNSPLHF; abundance: few; j_gene: TRBJ1-6; v_gene: TRBV4-2; d_gene: -
CDR3nt: TGTGCCAGCAAAGGGACGACCTACAATGAGCAGTTCTTC; CDR3aa: CASKGTTYNEQFF; abundance: few; j_gene: TRBJ2-1; v_gene: TRBV6-5; d_gene: -
CDR3nt: TGCGCCAGCAGCCAAGCCCAATTAACCTCTGGGGCCAACGTCCTGACTTTC; CDR3aa: CASSQAQLTSGANVLTF; abundance: -; j_gene: TRBJ2-6; v_gene: TRBV4-3; d_gene: -
CDR3nt: TGCAGTGCGGGAGGACAGGGGCGATTGACCTACGAGCAGTACTTC; CDR3aa: CSAGGQGRLTYEQYF; abundance: -; j_gene: TRBJ2-7; v_gene: TRBV20-1; d_gene: TRBD1
CDR3nt: TGTGCCAGCAGCTTAGAGTTGACAGGGTCCTACGAGCAGTACTTC; CDR3aa: CASSLELTGSYEQYF; abundance: -; j_gene: TRBJ2-7; v_gene: TRBV7-8; d_gene: TRBD1
CDR3nt: TGTGCCATCAGTGAGTCGGACAGGGGGCAGAGTACAGATACGCAGTATTTT; CDR3aa: CAISESDRGQSTDTQYF; abundance: few; j_gene: TRBJ2-3; v_gene: TRBV10-3; d_gene: TRBD1
CDR3nt: TGTGCCAGCAGTTTTTTACAGGGGTTGGGCACAGATACGCTGTATTTT; CDR3aa: CASSFLQGLGTDTLYF; abundance: -; j_gene: TRBJ2-3; v_gene: TRBV27; d_gene: TRBD1
CDR3nt: TGCAGTGCCGCGCCAGGGCGAGGTTTACCAGATACGCAGTATTTT; CDR3aa: CSAAPGRGLPDTQYF; abundance: -; j_gene: TRBJ2-3; v_gene: TRBV20-1; d_gene: -
CDR3nt: TGTGCCAGCAGTGAAGGTCTTAGGAGGACCACAGATACGCAGTATTTT; CDR3aa: CASSEGLRRTTDTQYF; abundance: once; j_gene: TRBJ2-3; v_gene: TRBV2; d_gene: -
CDR3nt: TGCAGTGCTAGAGATCCTAGCGGGGTCCAAGGGACCCAGTACTTC; CDR3aa: CSARDPSGVQGTQYF; abundance: -; j_gene: TRBJ2-5; v_gene: TRBV20-1; d_gene: TRBD2
CDR3nt: TGTGCCAGCAGCGGTCGACAGGGGGCGAATGAAAAACTGTTTTTT; CDR3aa: CASSGRQGANEKLFF; abundance: -; j_gene: TRBJ1-4; v_gene: TRBV7-9; d_gene: TRBD1
CDR3nt: TGCGCCAGCAGCCAAGAGTCAGCTAAACACAATGAGCAGTTCTTC; CDR3aa: CASSQESAKHNEQFF; abundance: few; j_gene: TRBJ2-1; v_gene: TRBV4-3; d_gene: -
CDR3nt: TGTGCCAGCAGCCCCTCGGGATATCAGCCCCAGCATTTT; CDR3aa: CASSPSGYQPQHF; abundance: -; j_gene: TRBJ1-5; v_gene: TRBV7-9; d_gene: -
CDR3nt: TGCAGCGTTGAAACCCGCGGGTCGGTGTGGGGGCAGTTCTTC; CDR3aa: CSVETRGSVWGQFF; abundance: -; j_gene: TRBJ2-1; v_gene: TRBV29-1; d_gene: -
CDR3nt: TGCGCCAGCAGCCAAGAACCCAGGGGCGCCGGGGAGCTGTTTTTT; CDR3aa: CASSQEPRGAGELFF; abundance: -; j_gene: TRBJ2-2; v_gene: TRBV4-3; d_gene: -
CDR3nt: TGTGCCAGCAGCTGGGAGGGAAGCGGTGAGCAGTTCTTC; CDR3aa: CASSWEGSGEQFF; abundance: -; j_gene: TRBJ2-1; v_gene: TRBV11-3; d_gene: TRBD2